The 23 T cell receptor beta chains below all came from one sample that was sequenced in a study of cytomegalovirus exposure and HLA in healthy donors. Both 60 Vbeta primers and 13 Jbeta primers went into the PCR. Generated by immunoSEQ multiplex PCR, the TCRdb table keeps only in-frame clones and is missing some. The sample consists of 100,000 or so clones, 60% to 85% of them appearing once. Sequenced input: PBMCs. These receptors originate from a man aged 50-60 years in good health and CMV-seronegative.

The table lists this clone with a count of one. The chain joins TRBV4-3 to TRBJ2-1, with D possibly TRBD2 on 5 matching bases. Per the germline V gene, CDR1 is LGHNA and CDR2 is YSLEER. This CDR3 region has 15 residues. With 4 bases removed from V and 3 bases from J, the gap between germline ends came to 13 bases. CDR3 bases: TGCGCCAGCAGCCTGGCCGCGGGCGGCTACAATGAGCAGTTCTTC. This codes for CASSLAAGGYNEQFF.

This chain links TRBV5-1 with TRBJ2-2; TRBD2 aligns across 8 bases. Germline V CDR1 and CDR2: SGHRS, YFSETQ. CDR3 length equals 15 residues. After removal of 3 bases from V and 7 bases from J, the junction contained 8 bases not matched to a gene. As DNA, the CDR3 is TGCGCCAGCAGCTCGTCGGGGGGGCAAAACGGGGAGCTGTTTTTT. Encoded protein: CASSSSGGQNGELFF.

The chain is built from TRBV7-9 and TRBJ2-3, with TRBD1 identical over 7 bases. Per the germline V gene, CDR1 is SEHNR and CDR2 is FQNEAQ (reference sequence). V lost 2 bases, J lost 4 bases, and 6 bases stayed unmatched. There are 15 residues in the CDR3. The CDR3 region has the DNA TGTGCCAGCAGCTTAACGACAGGGATTGCAGATACGCAGTATTTT. Encoded protein: CASSLTTGIADTQYF. The variable domain in full, completed from reference TRBV7-9 and TRBJ2-3, reads DTGVSQNPRHKITKRGQNVTFRCDPISEHNRLYWYRQTLGQGPEFLTYFQNEAQLEKSRLLSDRFSAERPKGSFSTLEIQRTEQGDSAMYLCASSLTTGIADTQYFGPGTRLTVL.

The chain recombines TRBV30 with TRBJ1-5; maybe TRBD1 (5 bases). Germline V gene sequence: CDR1 GTSNPN, CDR2 SVGIG (reference sequence). There are 15 residues in the CDR3. V was shortened by 0 bases and J by 5 bases, with 14 bases between the two germline ends. CDR3: CAWSVGVTADQPQHF. CDR3 sequence (DNA): TGTGCCTGGAGTGTAGGGGTGACCGCTGATCAGCCCCAGCATTTT.

This rearrangement joins TRBV4-1 to TRBJ2-7; a weak D match, TRBD2 (5 bases). V lost 0 bases to trimming and J lost 0 bases, with 18 bases between them. Per germline, CDR1 MGHRA and CDR2 YSYEKL. The CDR3 length is 18 residues. The CDR3 region is CASSQERTGVKGSYEQYF. As DNA, the CDR3 is TGCGCCAGCAGCCAAGAAAGGACTGGGGTGAAGGGCTCCTACGAGCAGTACTTC.

This sequence joins TRBV7-6 and TRBJ2-2; 8 bases are shared with TRBD1. The V gene's germline CDR1 is SGHVS and CDR2 FNYEAQ. This CDR3 has 18 residues. The junction had 14 bases not matched to a gene; V was cut back by 7 bases and J by 1 base. The CDR3 here is CASIPDGPGQENTGELFF. The DNA of the CDR3 is TGTGCCAGCATACCAGACGGACCGGGACAGGAGAACACCGGGGAGCTGTTTTTT.

The chain carries TRBV5-1 and TRBJ1-5; no definite D call. In germline, CDR1 is SGHRS, CDR2 YFSETQ. V lost 2 bases to trimming and J lost 4 bases, with 7 bases between them. This CDR3 is built from 13 residues. The CDR3 sequence is CASSFSGNQPQHF. The CDR3 DNA reads TGCGCCAGCAGCTTCTCGGGGAATCAGCCCCAGCATTTT. The variable domain in full, completed from reference TRBV5-1 and TRBJ1-5, reads KAGVTQTPRYLIKTRGQQVTLSCSPISGHRSVSWYQQTPGQGLQFLFEYFSETQRNKGNFPGRFSGRQFSNSRSEMNVSTLELGDSALYLCASSFSGNQPQHFGDGTRLSIL.

The gene calls are TRBV7-2 and TRBJ1-3; D unresolved. Between the trimmed V and J ends, which lost 5 bases and 4 bases, there was a span of 18 bases. Germline lookup yields CDR1 SGHTA and CDR2 FQGNSA. The CDR3 is made up of 16 amino acids. CDR3 loop: CASSPESSVLGNTIYF. CDR3 coding DNA: TGTGCCAGCAGCCCTGAATCATCGGTCTTAGGAAACACCATATATTTT.

The DNA of the CDR3 is TGTGCCAGCACGCAAGGGAGGGTAGGCAATGAGCAGTTCTTC. Protein sequence: CASTQGRVGNEQFF. This chain uses TRBV2 with TRBJ2-1; 7 bases line up with TRBD2. The junction had 9 bases not matched to a gene; V was cut back by 7 bases and J by 6 bases. Germline CDR1 SNHLY, CDR2 FYNNEI. The CDR3 runs 14 residues. Combining the CDR3 with reference TRBV2 and TRBJ2-1 gives the whole variable domain EPEVTQTPSHQVTQMGQEVILRCVPISNHLYFYWYRQILGQKVEFLVSFYNNEISEKSEIFDDQFSVERPDGSNFTLKIRSTKLEDSAMYFCASTQGRVGNEQFFGPGTRLTVL.

The chain combines TRBV7-3 with TRBJ2-2, with D possibly being TRBD1 (6 bases). The CDR3 sequence is 15 residues long. Looked up from germline, CDR1 is SGHTA and CDR2 is FQGTGA. Between the trimmed V and J ends, which lost 1 base and 3 bases, there was a span of 9 bases. The CDR3 DNA is TGTGCCAGCAGCTTAAGTACAGGGTACACCGGGGAGCTGTTTTTT. Its translation: CASSLSTGYTGELFF. The entire variable domain, with the rest obtained from reference TRBV7-3 and TRBJ2-2, is as follows: GAGVSQTPSNKVTEKGKYVELRCDPISGHTALYWYRQSLGQGPEFLIYFQGTGAADDSGLPNDRFFAVRPEGSVSTLKIQRTERGDSAVYLCASSLSTGYTGELFFGEGSRLTVL.

The V call is TRBV9, the J call TRBJ2-1; 10 bases are a match to TRBD2. In germline, CDR1 is SGDLS, CDR2 YYNGEE. Trimming removed 0 bases from V and 8 bases from J; junction bases left unmatched: 5. CDR3 length: 15 residues. As DNA, the CDR3 is TGTGCCAGCAGCGTAGCTCCTAGCGGGAGCCATGAGCAGTTCTTC. Amino acids: CASSVAPSGSHEQFF.

The V gene is TRBV2, the J gene TRBJ2-7; D not certain. Trimming removed 4 bases from V and 2 bases from J, with 9 bases in between. Per the germline V gene, CDR1 is SNHLY and CDR2 is FYNNEI. This CDR3 region has 13 residues. The DNA for the CDR3 is TGTGCCAGCAGTGTTCGAGTAACCTACGAGCAGTACTTC. This gives the protein CASSVRVTYEQYF.

The chain recombines TRBV7-2 with TRBJ2-5; TRBD1 agrees at 9 bases. The CDR3 totals 13 residues. Unmatched junction bases numbered 4, after V lost 6 bases and J lost 5 bases. Germline V lookup: CDR1 SGHTA, CDR2 FQGNSA. In nucleotides, the CDR3 is TGTGCCAGCAGGGGGACAGGGAGGGAGACCCAGTACTTC. This sequence encodes CASRGTGRETQYF. Looking up the rest from reference TRBV7-2 and TRBJ2-5 gives the full variable domain: GAGVSQSPSNKVTEKGKDVELRCDPISGHTALYWYRQSLGQGLEFLIYFQGNSAPDKSGLPSDRFSAERTGGSVSTLTIQRTQQEDSAVYLCASRGTGRETQYFGPGTRLLVL.

Written as DNA, the CDR3 is TGCGCCAGCAGCCCCACAGGGATGGATGAAAAACTGTTTTTT. Translating gives CASSPTGMDEKLFF. The genes are TRBV5-1 and TRBJ1-4, with D perhaps TRBD1 (6 bases). The CDR3 totals 14 residues. Trimming removed 4 bases from V and 6 bases from J, with 13 bases in between. The germline CDR1 and CDR2 sequences are SGHRS and YFSETQ.

A few counts support this clone. This chain joins TRBV13 and TRBJ2-5; 10 bases map to TRBD2. The V gene end was trimmed by 4 bases and the J gene end by 7 bases; junction bases not matched to a gene: 9. Germline V lookup: CDR1 PRHDT, CDR2 FYEKMQ (reference sequence). CDR3 length equals 15 residues. CDR3 sequence (DNA): TGTGCCAGCAGCTCGCTAGCGGGGGCCGCAGGGACCCAGTACTTC. This sequence encodes CASSSLAGAAGTQYF. Using reference TRBV13 and TRBJ2-5 for the parts outside the CDR3, the full variable domain is AAGVIQSPRHLIKEKRETATLKCYPIPRHDTVYWYQQGPGQDPQFLISFYEKMQSDKGSIPDRFSAQQFSDYHSELNMSSLELGDSALYFCASSSLAGAAGTQYFGPGTRLLVL.

The count of this clone is one. The chain uses TRBV4-2 and TRBJ2-5; 9 nucleotides align to TRBD1. This CDR3 region has 16 residues. J gave up 5 bases and V 4 bases, and 11 bases lay outside the gene matches. Germline CDR1 and CDR2: LGHNA and YNFKEQ. CDR3 amino acids: CASSPAGQGLGETQYF. DNA for the CDR3: TGTGCCAGCAGCCCTGCAGGACAGGGGTTGGGGGAGACCCAGTACTTC.

V gene TRBV6-1 combines with J gene TRBJ2-2; 7 nucleotides agree with TRBD2. This CDR3 has 13 amino acids. The V gene end was trimmed by 11 bases and the J gene end by 4 bases; junction bases not matched to a gene: 7. Per the germline V gene, CDR1 is MNHNS and CDR2 is SASEGT. As DNA, the CDR3 is TGTGCCGTAAAGCGGGACGGCACCGGGGAGCTGTTTTTT. It translates to CAVKRDGTGELFF.

The rearrangement uses TRBV6-7 and TRBJ1-1; TRBD1 might be the D (6 bases). TRBV6-7 is filed as an ORF, its function uncertain. The CDR3 has 10 amino acids. V was shortened by 6 bases and J by 11 bases, with 10 bases between the two germline ends. CDR3 amino acids: CASSPGEAFF. In DNA, the CDR3 is TGTGCCAGCAGCCCAGGGGAGGCTTTCTTT.

The J gene is TRBJ1-5, the V gene TRBV28; TRBD1 matches 8 bases. This CDR3 comprises 16 residues. Germline V CDR1 and CDR2: MDHEN, SYDVKM. The J segment lost 0 bases and the V segment lost 6 bases, leaving 7 bases of the junction unmatched. CDR3 sequence: CASSPRTGYSNQPQHF. For the CDR3, the DNA is TGTGCCAGCAGCCCTCGGACAGGGTATAGCAATCAGCCCCAGCATTTT. Looking up the rest from reference TRBV28 and TRBJ1-5 gives the full variable domain: DVKVTQSSRYLVKRTGEKVFLECVQDMDHENMFWYRQDPGLGLRLIYFSYDVKMKEKGDIPEGYSVSREKKERFSLILESASTNQTSMYLCASSPRTGYSNQPQHFGDGTRLSIL.

The gene calls are TRBV4-2 and TRBJ2-5, with D maybe TRBD1 (5 bases). Matching the DNA end better, TRBJ2-7 makes the J call doubtful. The length of the CDR3 is 15 residues. Germline V gene lookup returns CDR1 LGHNA and CDR2 YNFKEQ. CDR3: CASSQGQGNSYEQYF. CDR3 sequence (DNA): TGTGCCAGCAGCCAAGGGCAGGGCAACTCCTACGAGCAGTACTTC.

The CDR3 DNA reads TGTGCCAGCAGCCAGGACACCAACTATGGCTACACCTTC. Its translation: CASSQDTNYGYTF. The chain has TRBV7-9 and TRBJ1-2; the D gene is possibly TRBD1 (5 bases). Trimming pared 5 bases from V and 2 bases from J, leaving 9 bases between. The germline CDR1 and CDR2 sequences are SEHNR and FQNEAQ (reference sequence). This CDR3 region has 13 residues.

The chain links TRBV2 to TRBJ1-1; D ambiguous. CDR3 length: 13 amino acids. Trimming took off 4 bases at V and 0 bases at J, with 6 bases between the two ends. CDR1 and CDR2 from the germline V gene are SNHLY and FYNNEI. The CDR3 region has the DNA TGTGCCAGCAGTGCGTTTATGAACACTGAAGCTTTCTTT. Its translation: CASSAFMNTEAFF.

The chain recombines TRBV19 with TRBJ2-6; 9 positions agree with TRBD1. Germline CDR1 is LNHDA and CDR2 is SQIVND (reference sequence). The length of the CDR3 is 17 residues. V shed 8 bases and J 0 bases; nucleotides not matched to a gene: 8. The chain's CDR3 is CASCFGQGRSGANVLTF. CDR3 in DNA: TGTGCCAGTTGCTTCGGACAGGGGCGCTCTGGGGCCAACGTCCTGACTTTC.